Listed here are 9 T cell receptor beta chains from one sample, sequenced in a study of cytomegalovirus exposure and HLA in healthy donors. The PCR had 60 Vbeta and 13 Jbeta primers. Profiled with immunoSEQ multiplex PCR; TCRdb holds only in-frame clones, not every one. The sample spans some 80,000 clones; the ten largest clones claim approximately 14%. The sample taken for sequencing was PBMCs. The receptors stem from a man aged 50 to 59 in good health and CMV-seropositive.

The V call is TRBV11-2, the J call TRBJ1-2; TRBD1 matches 7 bases. The V gene's germline CDR1 is SGHAT and CDR2 FQNNGV. The CDR3 sequence is 14 residues long. The ends lost 4 bases at V and 5 bases at J; junction bases unmatched: 7. The CDR3 is CASSSDRAPYGYTF. In nucleotides, the CDR3 is TGTGCCAGCAGCTCTGACAGGGCCCCTTATGGCTACACCTTC.

The J gene is TRBJ2-5, the V gene TRBV4-1, with TRBD2 matching over 10 bases. V dropped 1 base and J dropped 5; count of bases not matched to a gene: 4. The CDR3 runs to 15 residues. CDR1 is MGHRA, CDR2 YSYEKL, per germline. CDR3 amino acids: CASSQAHSGRETQYF. The DNA for the CDR3 is TGCGCCAGCAGCCAAGCCCATAGCGGGAGGGAGACCCAGTACTTC.

The chain recombines TRBV6-1 with TRBJ2-3; D remains ambiguous. V dropped 7 bases and J dropped 1 base, with 9 bases sitting between them. Germline V gene lookup returns CDR1 MNHNS and CDR2 SASEGT. The CDR3 is 13 amino acids. CDR3 protein: CASILSGTDTQYF. CDR3 DNA: TGTGCCAGCATACTGAGCGGCACAGATACGCAGTATTTT.

The CDR3 coding sequence is TGTGCCAGTAGTGATTTGGGCAACGCCACTGAAGCTTTCTTT. Protein product: CASSDLGNATEAFF. The chain links TRBV19 to TRBJ1-1, with D uncertain. CDR1 and CDR2 from the germline V gene are LNHDA and SQIVND (reference sequence). CDR3 length equals 14 residues. The V and J ends lost 5 bases and 4 bases respectively, with 14 bases between them. Full variable domain (rest looked up from reference TRBV19 and TRBJ1-1): DGGITQSPKYLFRKEGQNVTLSCEQNLNHDAMYWYRQDPGQGLRLIYYSQIVNDFQKGDIAEGYSVSREKKESFPLTVTSAQKNPTAFYLCASSDLGNATEAFFGQGTRLTVV.

The CDR3 loop reads CASSPDRGRDYGYTF. Written as DNA, the CDR3 is TGTGCCAGCAGCCCGGACAGGGGCCGGGACTATGGCTACACCTTC. This chain uses TRBV5-6 with TRBJ1-2; 9 bases are shared with TRBD1. J lost 3 bases, V lost 4 bases, and 7 bases had no gene match. Germline V CDR1 and CDR2: SGHDT, YYEEEE. This CDR3 has 15 residues.

This rearrangement joins TRBV5-4 to TRBJ2-5; tentative D call: TRBD1 (5 bases). The CDR3 has 13 residues. V lost 5 bases, J lost 3 bases, and 11 bases lay in between. Per the germline V gene, CDR1 is SGHNT and CDR2 is YYREEE (reference sequence). The chain's CDR3 is CASRQDLEETQYF. DNA for the CDR3: TGTGCCAGCAGACAGGACCTCGAAGAGACCCAGTACTTC.

The J gene is TRBJ1-2, the V gene TRBV6-1, with 9 bases lining up with TRBD1. This CDR3 contains 13 residues. CDR1 and CDR2 (germline): MNHNS, SASEGT. The CDR3 reads CLLQGANRYGYTF. Written as DNA, the CDR3 is TGTCTATTACAGGGGGCGAATCGGTATGGCTACACCTTC.

This chain uses TRBV7-2 with TRBJ2-7; a weak D match, TRBD2 (7 bases). V dropped 7 bases and J dropped 2 bases, with 21 bases sitting between them. Per germline, CDR1 SGHTA and CDR2 FQGNSA. The length of the CDR3 is 16 residues. CDR3 residues: CASTRKGGVPTYEQYF. The CDR3 DNA sequence: TGTGCCAGCACCAGAAAGGGGGGGGTACCAACCTACGAGCAGTACTTC.

This chain links TRBV18 with TRBJ1-5, with a tentative D call TRBD1 (6 bases). The CDR3 runs 14 residues. Trimming removed 6 bases from V and 8 bases from J, with 17 bases in between. Germline lookup yields CDR1 KGHSH and CDR2 LQKENI. CDR3 sequence reads: CASSSTGRFEPQHF. The DNA of the CDR3 is TGTGCCAGCTCGTCCACAGGGCGGTTCGAGCCCCAGCATTTT. The variable domain in full, completed from reference TRBV18 and TRBJ1-5, reads NAGVMQNPRHLVRRRGQEARLRCSPMKGHSHVYWYRQLPEEGLKFMVYLQKENIIDESGMPKERFSAEFPKEGPSILRIQQVVRGDSAAYFCASSSTGRFEPQHFGDGTRLSIL.